This note documents a single T cell receptor (beta chain) sequence. Its antigen is undetermined. This specimen comes from a study of CD8+CD57+ T cells in acquired aplastic anemia. In the study overall: DNA per sorted CD4+ or CD8+ sample ranged 0.2 to 27.4 ug, averaging roughly 3.2 ug. CD4+ reads averaged about 11 million in healthy donors.

Findings and limits, study-wide: In common between the patients and the controls were twenty-nine CD8+ CDR3 sequences. Significance was not reached for CD8+ Simpson's diversity between patients and controls.

CDR1 and CDR2 (germline): SNHLY, FYNNEI. The ends were cut back, 4 bases at V and 7 bases at J, with 11 bases in the middle. The CDR3 sequence is 14 residues long. The use of genomic DNA as template underpinned the TCR beta VDJ and CDR3 profiling. One entry per CDR3 protein, called by TCRdb with MiXCR from the reads. Of approximately 32,000 distinct CDR3 sequences in the sample, approximately 73% are singletons; the top ten hold under 25%. Sequencing was done on a sample of sorted CD4+, CD8+, or CD8+CD57+ T cells (not recorded which) from PBMCs. The TCR was taken from a human donor in good health, serving as a control. The chain couples TRBV2 to TRBJ1-6, with D possibly TRBD1 on 5 matching bases. CDR3 nucleotide sequence: TGTGCCAGCAGTGGTTCGGGGCGAAATTCACCCCTCCACTTT. Protein product: CASSGSGRNSPLHF.